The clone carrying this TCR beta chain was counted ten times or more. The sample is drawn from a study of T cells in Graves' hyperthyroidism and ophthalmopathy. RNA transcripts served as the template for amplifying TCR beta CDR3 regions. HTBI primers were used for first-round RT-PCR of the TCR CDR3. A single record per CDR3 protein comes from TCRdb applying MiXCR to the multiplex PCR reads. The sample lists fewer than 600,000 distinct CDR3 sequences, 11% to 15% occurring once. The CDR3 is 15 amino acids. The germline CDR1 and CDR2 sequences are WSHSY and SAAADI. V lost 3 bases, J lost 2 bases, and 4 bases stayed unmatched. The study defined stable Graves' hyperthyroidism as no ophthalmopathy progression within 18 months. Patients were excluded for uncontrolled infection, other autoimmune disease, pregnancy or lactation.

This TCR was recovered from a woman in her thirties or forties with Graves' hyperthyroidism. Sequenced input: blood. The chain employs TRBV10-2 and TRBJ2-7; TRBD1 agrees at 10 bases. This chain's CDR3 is CASSDWGTGAYEQYF. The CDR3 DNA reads TGCGCCAGCAGTGACTGGGGGACAGGGGCCTACGAGCAGTACTTC.